What follows describes a single T cell receptor (beta chain). V lost 0 bases and J lost 5; bases outside the gene matches: 1. This CDR3 region has 14 residues. Germline lookup yields CDR1 SGHTA and CDR2 FQGTGA. The run of the v3.0 immunoSEQ assay was at survey level. Assay used: immunoSEQ multiplex PCR; TCRdb lists only in-frame clones, some missing. Here the sample spans some 28,000 clones, nearly 95% being singletons. This entry comes from a study of long-term antiretroviral therapy in people with HIV. Two or more post-ART PBMC samples, plus at least one pre-ART sample, were available for each donor. Among participants with HIV, every one received treatment in the United States.

The clonotype comes from a man aged 25 to 40 with HIV. The sample consisted of unsorted PBMCs, taken 6 to 6.5 years after starting antiretroviral therapy. The chain joins TRBV7-3 to TRBJ2-3; 8 bases line up with TRBD2. In DNA form, the CDR3 reads TGTGCCAGCAGCTTAACCGGGGGGGGAGATACGCAGTATTTT. It yields the protein CASSLTGGGDTQYF. Full variable domain (outside the CDR3, taken from reference TRBV7-3 and TRBJ2-3): GAGVSQTPSNKVTEKGKYVELRCDPISGHTALYWYRQSLGQGPEFLIYFQGTGAADDSGLPNDRFFAVRPEGSVSTLKIQRTERGDSAVYLCASSLTGGGDTQYFGPGTRLTVL.